This T cell receptor (beta chain) was retrieved from a study of post-analysis software for immune sequencing data (dated by TCRdb to about 2015). Notes on the research overall: Recorded disease courses included relapsing-remitting, secondary progressive and progressive-relapsing multiple sclerosis, with some patients lacking subtype annotation. A subset of samples was prepared in parallel using single-end sample barcoding, then pooled and co-amplified after Illumina adapter ligation. The patient repertoires were set against under 13 previously published healthy control repertoires from donors whose ages ranged from 6 to 25 years. Results and caveats for the whole study, not just this receptor: Direct clustering with F measure showed strong co-clustering of samples prepared in the same batch, prompting a batch-effect correction. Compared with controls, multiple sclerosis patients had significantly lower normalized Chao1 diversity, a finding suggesting substantial peripheral T-cell clonal expansion. The multiple sclerosis patient group was slightly younger than the control group. Significantly higher frequencies in patients than in controls were found for five or six TRBV segments, including TRBV5-6, TRBV5-1 and TRBV20-1.

Library prep was done by PCR. TCRdb names Illumina HiSeq 2500 as the instrument used. To reduce PCR and sequencing biases, unique molecular identifiers were built into the TCR beta cDNA libraries. Per 1 to 10 million input T cells, 500,000 or so cDNA molecules were obtained, such that each molecule approximated one T cell. The patient libraries were prepared and sequenced with the same protocol used for the earlier healthy control dataset. Samples belonging to the same batch were prepared together, multiplexed and sequenced on a shared HiSeq lane. In the original analysis: MIGEC handled the raw barcoded reads, throwing out single-read molecular identifier groups before consensus assembly and CDR3 extraction. Clonotype tables were post-analysed with VDJtools, normalizing diversity by down-sampling all datasets to the smallest sample size. In repertoire overlap clustering, CDR3 amino acid sequences, but not nucleotide sequences, were matched to correct batch-related cross-sample contamination. Using fastp at Q25 and MiXCR, TCRdb reprocessed the public reads and kept productive beta chains. Every entry covers one CDR3 protein and lists the most common genes and DNA from its rows. V and J calls and clone size were set by TCRdb, not the authors. This sample lists approximately 460,000 distinct CDR3 sequences; 45% were detected once. In total, the top ten clones hold roughly an eighth of the sample.

To demonstrate the VDJtools post-analysis software, the study profiled TCR beta repertoires from the peripheral blood of about 13 young patients with multiple sclerosis. The multiple sclerosis patients were children and adolescents between roughly 6 and 16 years of age. V loses 6 bases of germline sequence and J loses 0 bases, and the interval between the two ends is 15 bases. The CDR3 covers 15 residues, taking in both the cysteine and the phenylalanine. Only the CDR3 portion is preserved as DNA: 45 bases, with reading frame beginning at the first base. The germline V gene yields MDHEN for CDR1 and SYDVKM for CDR2. A note on this clonotype: The antigen this receptor binds is unknown. Qualities for individual bases were not recorded, and no much larger clone is one base off.

Sequences were obtained from blood. The rearranged chain carries TRBV28 and TRBJ2-7; a tentative D call is TRBD1 (6 bases match). The origin of this receptor is a girl aged 5 to 17 with multiple sclerosis. DNA sequence: TGTGCCAGCAGGGGCCGGGACACCGTCTCCTACGAGCAGTACTTC. Its coded protein is CASRGRDTVSYEQYF.